This entry features one TCR beta chain sequence. The entry originates in a study of blood T cell repertoires in COVID-19. Study in general: COVID-19 samples collected from the United States, Italy and Spain covered acute and convalescent phases. The cDNA or gDNA used as material had been derived from T cells, B-cell-depleted T cells, or PBMCs.

Original analysis: The assay estimated nucleated cells by amplifying reference gene primers. TCRdb's table, derived via immunoSEQ multiplex PCR, lists solely in-frame clones and lacks some. The V and J calls and the clone size are those of that table, but D and trimming were determined from the DNA. The data contain some 170,000 clones, roughly 84% of them seen just once; the ten biggest clones take up 5.5% to 8%. Patients from Seattle were sampled longitudinally, starting during active infection. The CDR3 is made up of 15 amino acids. V lost 5 bases and J lost 3; bases outside the gene matches: 7. Germline V gene lookup returns CDR1 MNHEY and CDR2 SMNVEV (reference sequence).

The sample was peripheral blood. V usage is TRBV27 and J usage is TRBJ1-2, with 9 bases lining up with TRBD1. This receptor was obtained from a middle-aged woman with COVID-19, enrolled during active disease. The CDR3 loop is CASSNRGLIDYGYTF. The CDR3 DNA sequence: TGTGCCAGCAGTAACAGGGGGCTGATTGACTATGGCTACACCTTC.